The 21 T cell receptor beta chains reported below all come from one sample, sequenced in a study of T cells after somatic rescue of genetic block. Data came from immunoSEQ multiplex PCR; TCRdb stores just in-frame clones and leaves some out. The sample holds roughly 65,000 clones; approximately 90% are singletons and the top ten take around 3%. Sequencing was performed on peripheral blood mononuclear cells (PBMCs). These receptors came from a man aged 40-49 years.

V gene TRBV28 combines with J gene TRBJ1-2, with TRBD1 matching 10 bases. The germline V gene has CDR1 MDHEN and CDR2 SYDVKM. The CDR3 covers 14 residues. With V trimmed by 6 bases and J by 1 base, 2 bases remained unmatched. The CDR3 sequence is CASSRTGGNYGYTF. The DNA for the CDR3 is TGTGCCAGCAGCCGGACAGGGGGTAACTATGGCTACACCTTC.

The V call is TRBV18, the J call TRBJ2-5, with a weak D call TRBD1 (6 bases). The CDR3 extends over 15 amino acids. Between the trimmed V and J ends, which lost 6 bases and 5 bases, there was a span of 19 bases. Germline CDR1 reads KGHSH; CDR2 reads LQKENI. The CDR3 coding sequence is TGTGCCAGCTCCCAACTACAGGGTCCGAGGGAGACCCAGTACTTC. Translating it yields CASSQLQGPRETQYF.

The chain employs TRBV9 and TRBJ2-1; 10 positions agree with TRBD1. CDR1 and CDR2 from the germline V gene are SGDLS and YYNGEE. Losses at the gene ends were 0 bases for V and 8 bases for J; bases not matched to a gene: 8. The CDR3 has 16 amino acids. CDR3 DNA: TGTGCCAGCAGCGTAGCTATCGGGACAGGGGAACATGAGCAGTTCTTC. It translates to CASSVAIGTGEHEQFF.

The genes are TRBV5-1 and TRBJ1-5, with TRBD1 matching 9 bases. J gave up 0 bases and V 1 base, and 5 bases lay outside the gene matches. Germline V gene sequence: CDR1 SGHRS, CDR2 YFSETQ. This CDR3 has 17 amino acids. CDR3 protein: CASSLTGGGDSNQPQHF. CDR3 coding DNA: TGCGCCAGCAGCTTGACAGGGGGCGGGGATAGCAATCAGCCCCAGCATTTT.

The CDR3: CASSLGTGYYEQYF. The CDR3 DNA follows: TGTGCCAGCAGCTTGGGGACAGGATACTACGAGCAGTACTTC. The chain recombines TRBV5-6 with TRBJ2-7; TRBD1 aligns across 7 bases. The V gene end was trimmed by 0 bases and the J gene end by 3 bases; junction bases not matched to a gene: 3. In germline, CDR1 is SGHDT, CDR2 YYEEEE. This CDR3 contains 14 residues. Complete variable domain (other parts from reference TRBV5-6 and TRBJ2-7): DAGVTQSPTHLIKTRGQQVTLRCSPKSGHDTVSWYQQALGQGPQFIFQYYEEEERQRGNFPDRFSGHQFPNYSSELNVNALLLGDSALYLCASSLGTGYYEQYFGPGTRLTVT.

The chain is built from TRBV19 and TRBJ2-5; tentatively, D is TRBD1 or TRBD2 (5 bases each). Trimming took 1 base from V and 5 from J, leaving 20 bases between them. The CDR3 runs 17 residues. Germline V gene sequence: CDR1 LNHDA, CDR2 SQIVND (reference sequence). CDR3 amino acids: CASSIGERPAWGETQYF. The DNA for the CDR3 is TGTGCCAGTAGTATAGGCGAAAGACCAGCCTGGGGGGAGACCCAGTACTTC.

This chain links TRBV29-1 with TRBJ1-3; D ambiguous. CDR1 is SQVTM, CDR2 ANQGSEA, per germline. V lost 0 bases to trimming and J lost 3 bases, with 0 bases between them. The CDR3 spans 11 residues. CDR3 bases: TGCAGCGTTGAAGATGGAAACACCATATATTTT. Translated, it gives CSVEDGNTIYF.

The V gene is TRBV10-1, the J gene TRBJ2-1, with D unclear. V was shortened by 2 bases and J by 14 bases, with 10 bases between the two germline ends. This CDR3 contains 11 residues. CDR1 and CDR2 (germline): WNHNN, SYGVQD (reference sequence). In DNA form, the CDR3 reads TGCGCCAGCAGTGAGGGCTCAGAGAAGTTCTTC. It translates to CASSEGSEKFF.

The rearrangement links TRBV5-1 to TRBJ2-5; TRBD1 aligns across 10 bases. CDR3 length: 15 amino acids. CDR1 and CDR2 from the germline V gene are SGHRS and YFSETQ. The CDR3 coding sequence is TGCGCTACGTCCGGCGGGACAGGGGAATTCGAGACCCAGTACTTC. Translating it yields CATSGGTGEFETQYF.

The chain's CDR3 is CATSSGGAGETQYF. CDR3 in DNA: TGTGCCACTTCTAGCGGGGGGGCCGGAGAGACCCAGTACTTC. The chain uses TRBV10-3 and TRBJ2-5; 12 bases match TRBD2. With 10 bases clipped from V and 4 bases from J, the junction kept 7 bases outside the gene matches. This CDR3 region has 14 residues. Germline CDR1 is ENHRY and CDR2 is SYGVKD.

In its sample, this clone was seen once. The V and J genes are TRBV5-1 and TRBJ1-2, with a tentative D call TRBD1 (6 bases). This CDR3 comprises 14 residues. Trimming took 4 bases from V and 4 from J, leaving 14 bases between them. CDR1 is SGHRS and CDR2 is YFSETQ in the germline V gene. The CDR3 sequence: CASSPGQSIYGYTF. CDR3 bases: TGCGCCAGCAGCCCCGGACAGTCTATCTATGGCTACACCTTC.

This chain joins TRBV21-1 and TRBJ1-6. TRBV21-1 is labeled a pseudogene. The CDR3 is made up of 11 amino acids. CDR3 DNA sequence: TGTGCCAGCAGCCGCCCCCCACCCCTCCACTTT. Its protein product is CASSRPPPLHF.

This chain uses TRBV5-1 with TRBJ2-7; 9 nucleotides line up with TRBD2. The CDR3 sequence is 16 residues long. With V trimmed by 5 bases and J by 0 bases, 9 bases remained unmatched. Germline V lookup: CDR1 SGHRS, CDR2 YFSETQ. The DNA of the CDR3 is TGCGCCAGCAGAATTGCTAGCGGGGACGACTCCTACGAGCAGTACTTC. It codes for CASRIASGDDSYEQYF.

The V gene is TRBV5-1, the J gene TRBJ2-5; a possible D gene is TRBD1 (6 bases). Germline CDR1 and CDR2: SGHRS and YFSETQ. V was cut by 0 bases and J by 2 bases, with 11 bases left in between. CDR3 length equals 15 residues. The CDR3 protein is CASSLVIRGQETQYF. In DNA, the CDR3 is TGCGCCAGCAGCTTGGTCATCAGGGGACAAGAGACCCAGTACTTC.

This rearrangement joins TRBV28 to TRBJ2-7; possible D gene TRBD1, 5 bases. Germline V gene lookup returns CDR1 MDHEN and CDR2 SYDVKM. The CDR3 extends over 13 amino acids. The ends were cut back, 5 bases at V and 5 bases at J, with 13 bases in the middle. The CDR3 region has the DNA TGTGCCAGCAGTCCCGCAGGGTCCAACGAGCAGTACTTC. Translating gives CASSPAGSNEQYF.

The chain employs TRBV7-2 and TRBJ2-5; no reliable D call. CDR1 and CDR2 from the germline V gene are SGHTA and FQGNSA. The V end lost 0 bases, the J end lost 5 bases, and 7 bases lay between the germline ends. CDR3 length: 13 residues. The chain's CDR3 is CASSLARAETQYF. The DNA of the CDR3 is TGTGCCAGCAGCTTAGCCCGGGCGGAGACCCAGTACTTC.

This rearrangement joins TRBV7-9 to TRBJ2-2; 9 bases match TRBD1. J lost 5 bases, V lost 5 bases, and 12 bases had no gene match. The CDR3 runs to 17 residues. CDR1 and CDR2 from the germline V gene are SEHNR and FQNEAQ (reference sequence). The CDR3 spells CASSPLEGQGPTGELFF. CDR3 nucleotides: TGTGCCAGCAGCCCCCTCGAGGGACAGGGACCAACCGGGGAGCTGTTTTTT.

This chain uses TRBV5-1 with TRBJ2-7; 7 positions agree with TRBD2. V gave up 0 bases and J gave up 4 bases; unmatched junction bases: 4. Germline CDR1 reads SGHRS; CDR2 reads YFSETQ. The CDR3 sequence is 14 residues long. The CDR3 loop reads CASSLEAGTYEQYF. The CDR3 nucleotides are TGCGCCAGCAGCTTGGAAGCGGGGACGTACGAGCAGTACTTC. The full variable domain, with the rest looked up from reference TRBV5-1 and TRBJ2-7, is KAGVTQTPRYLIKTRGQQVTLSCSPISGHRSVSWYQQTPGQGLQFLFEYFSETQRNKGNFPGRFSGRQFSNSRSEMNVSTLELGDSALYLCASSLEAGTYEQYFGPGTRLTVT.

V and J are TRBV6-1 and TRBJ2-5; 10 bases align to TRBD1. J lost 3 bases, V lost 6 bases, and 4 bases had no gene match. The CDR3 loop spans 14 amino acids. CDR1 is MNHNS and CDR2 is SASEGT in the germline V gene. DNA for the CDR3: TGTGCCAGCAGCAGTGGGACAGGGGAAGAGACCCAGTACTTC. It is translated as CASSSGTGEETQYF.

The chain uses TRBV6-5 and TRBJ2-3, with a possible D match to TRBD2 (6 bases). The germline V gene has CDR1 MNHEY and CDR2 SVGAGI. V dropped 2 bases and J dropped 2 bases, with 14 bases sitting between them. This CDR3 region has 16 residues. The CDR3 DNA follows: TGTGCCAGCAGTTACCTCTGGCGGGGCACCACAGATACGCAGTATTTT. Translated: CASSYLWRGTTDTQYF.

Notes on this clone: Other DNA sequences in this specimen translate into the identical CDR3. The chain has TRBV7-8 and TRBJ1-4; unclear D gene. The V gene's germline CDR1 is SGHVS and CDR2 FQNEAQ. The CDR3 runs to 14 residues. V was pared by 2 bases and J by 6 bases, with 10 bases between. This CDR3 reads CASSLLRLDEKLFF. Written as DNA, the CDR3 is TGTGCCAGCAGCTTACTGCGGCTAGATGAAAAACTGTTTTTT.